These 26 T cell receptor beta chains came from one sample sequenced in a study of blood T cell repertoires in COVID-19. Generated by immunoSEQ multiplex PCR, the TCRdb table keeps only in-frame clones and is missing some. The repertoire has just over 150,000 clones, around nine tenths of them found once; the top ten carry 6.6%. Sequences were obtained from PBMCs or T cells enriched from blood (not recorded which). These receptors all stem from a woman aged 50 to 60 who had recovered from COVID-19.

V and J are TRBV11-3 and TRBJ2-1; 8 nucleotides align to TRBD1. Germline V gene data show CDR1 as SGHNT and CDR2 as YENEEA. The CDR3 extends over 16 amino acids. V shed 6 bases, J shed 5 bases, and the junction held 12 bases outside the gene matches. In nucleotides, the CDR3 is TGTGCCAGCAGGATGACCGGGACAGGTCCACACAATGAGCAGTTCTTC. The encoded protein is CASRMTGTGPHNEQFF.

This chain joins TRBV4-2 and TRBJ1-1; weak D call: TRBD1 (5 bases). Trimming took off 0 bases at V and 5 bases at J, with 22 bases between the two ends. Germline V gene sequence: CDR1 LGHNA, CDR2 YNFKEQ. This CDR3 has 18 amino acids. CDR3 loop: CASSQDRGNVGGKTEAFF. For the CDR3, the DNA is TGTGCCAGCAGCCAAGATCGGGGGAACGTGGGAGGGAAAACTGAAGCTTTCTTT.

CDR3 nucleotide sequence: TGTGCCAGTAGTAGCGGACAGGGGATATACACCGGGGAGCTGTTTTTT. This encodes CASSSGQGIYTGELFF. V and J are TRBV19 and TRBJ2-2; 9 positions agree with TRBD1. The CDR3 is made up of 16 amino acids. The V segment lost 4 bases and the J segment 3 bases; nucleotides outside the gene matches: 6. Germline V lookup: CDR1 LNHDA, CDR2 SQIVND (reference sequence). Filled out from reference TRBV19 and TRBJ2-2, the complete variable domain reads DGGITQSPKYLFRKEGQNVTLSCEQNLNHDAMYWYRQDPGQGLRLIYYSQIVNDFQKGDIAEGYSVSREKKESFPLTVTSAQKNPTAFYLCASSSGQGIYTGELFFGEGSRLTVL.

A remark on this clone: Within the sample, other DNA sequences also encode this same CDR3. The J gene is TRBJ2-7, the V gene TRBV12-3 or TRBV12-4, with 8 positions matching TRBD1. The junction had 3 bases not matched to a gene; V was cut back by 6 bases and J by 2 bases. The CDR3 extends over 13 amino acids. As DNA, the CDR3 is TGTGCCAGCAGGCGGACAGGGACCTACGAGCAGTACTTC. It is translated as CASRRTGTYEQYF.

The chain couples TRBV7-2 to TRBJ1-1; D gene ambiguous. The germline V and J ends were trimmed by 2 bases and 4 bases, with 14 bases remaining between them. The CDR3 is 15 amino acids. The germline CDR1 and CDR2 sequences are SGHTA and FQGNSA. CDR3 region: CASSLSGPEGTEAFF. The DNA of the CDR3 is TGTGCCAGCAGCTTATCTGGGCCGGAGGGCACTGAAGCTTTCTTT. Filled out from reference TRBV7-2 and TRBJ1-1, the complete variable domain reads GAGVSQSPSNKVTEKGKDVELRCDPISGHTALYWYRQSLGQGLEFLIYFQGNSAPDKSGLPSDRFSAERTGGSVSTLTIQRTQQEDSAVYLCASSLSGPEGTEAFFGQGTRLTVV.

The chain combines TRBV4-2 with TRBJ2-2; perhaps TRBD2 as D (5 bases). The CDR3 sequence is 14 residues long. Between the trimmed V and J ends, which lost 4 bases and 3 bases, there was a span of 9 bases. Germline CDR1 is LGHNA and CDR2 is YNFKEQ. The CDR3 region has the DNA TGTGCCAGCAGCCCCTCGGACTACACCGGGGAGCTGTTTTTT. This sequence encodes CASSPSDYTGELFF.

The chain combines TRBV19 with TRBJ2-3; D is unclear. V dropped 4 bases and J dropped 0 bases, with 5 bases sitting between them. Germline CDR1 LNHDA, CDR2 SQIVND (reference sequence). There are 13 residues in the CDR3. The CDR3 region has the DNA TGTGCCAGTAGTAGACTTAGCACAGATACGCAGTATTTT. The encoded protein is CASSRLSTDTQYF.

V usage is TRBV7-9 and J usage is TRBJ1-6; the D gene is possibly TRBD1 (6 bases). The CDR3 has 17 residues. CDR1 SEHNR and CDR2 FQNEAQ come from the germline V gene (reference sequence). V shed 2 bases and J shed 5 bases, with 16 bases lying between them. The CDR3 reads CASSLTGGRIDNSPLHF. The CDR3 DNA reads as TGTGCCAGCAGCTTAACGGGGGGCAGAATTGATAATTCACCCCTCCACTTT.

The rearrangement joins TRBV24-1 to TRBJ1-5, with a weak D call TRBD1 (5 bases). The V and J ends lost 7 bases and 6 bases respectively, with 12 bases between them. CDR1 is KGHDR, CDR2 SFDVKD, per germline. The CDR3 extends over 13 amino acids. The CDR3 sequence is CATSDSYGQPQHF. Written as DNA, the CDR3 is TGTGCCACCAGCGACAGTTATGGTCAGCCCCAGCATTTT.

The CDR3 bases are TGTGCCAGCAGCTCACGGAGCGGGGGTGGATCAGATACGCAGTATTTT. Amino acid sequence: CASSSRSGGGSDTQYF. The chain combines TRBV3-1 (or the pseudogene TRBV3-2) with TRBJ2-3; 8 bases align to TRBD2. The CDR3 covers 16 residues. Unmatched junction bases numbered 11, after V lost 5 bases and J lost 4 bases. Germline CDR1 LGHDT, CDR2 YNNKEL (reference sequence).

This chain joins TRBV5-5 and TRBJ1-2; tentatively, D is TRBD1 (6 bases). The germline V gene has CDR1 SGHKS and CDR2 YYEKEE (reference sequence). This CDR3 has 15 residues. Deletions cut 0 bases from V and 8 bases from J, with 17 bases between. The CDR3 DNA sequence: TGTGCCAGCAGCTTGGAGGGGGTTCCGCTGAGGGGCTACACCTTC. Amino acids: CASSLEGVPLRGYTF.

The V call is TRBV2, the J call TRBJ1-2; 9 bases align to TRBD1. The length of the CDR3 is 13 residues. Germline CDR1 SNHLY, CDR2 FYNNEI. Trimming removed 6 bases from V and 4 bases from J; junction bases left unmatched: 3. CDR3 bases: TGTGCCAGCAGGGACAGGGGCTTCTATGGCTACACCTTC. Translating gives CASRDRGFYGYTF. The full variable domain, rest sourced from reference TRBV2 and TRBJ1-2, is EPEVTQTPSHQVTQMGQEVILRCVPISNHLYFYWYRQILGQKVEFLVSFYNNEISEKSEIFDDQFSVERPDGSNFTLKIRSTKLEDSAMYFCASRDRGFYGYTFGSGTRLTVV.

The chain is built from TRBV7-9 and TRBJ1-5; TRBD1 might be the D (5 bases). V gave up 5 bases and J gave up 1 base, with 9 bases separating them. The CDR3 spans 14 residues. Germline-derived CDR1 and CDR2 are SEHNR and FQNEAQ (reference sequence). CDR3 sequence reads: CASSRGGSNQPQHF. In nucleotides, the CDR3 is TGTGCCAGCAGCCGGGGGGGGAGCAATCAGCCCCAGCATTTT.

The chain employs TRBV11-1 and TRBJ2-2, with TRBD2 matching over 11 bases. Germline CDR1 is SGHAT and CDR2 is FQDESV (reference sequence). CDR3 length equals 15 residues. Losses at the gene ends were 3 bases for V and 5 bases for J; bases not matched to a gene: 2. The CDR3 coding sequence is TGTGCCAGCAGCTTTAGCGGGGGGGCAACCGGGGAGCTGTTTTTT. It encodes CASSFSGGATGELFF.

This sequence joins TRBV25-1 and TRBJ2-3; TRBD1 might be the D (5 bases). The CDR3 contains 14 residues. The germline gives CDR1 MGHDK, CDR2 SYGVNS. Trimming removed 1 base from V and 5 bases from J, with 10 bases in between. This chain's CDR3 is CASSESTGRDTQYF. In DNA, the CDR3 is TGTGCCAGCAGTGAATCAACAGGTAGAGATACGCAGTATTTT.

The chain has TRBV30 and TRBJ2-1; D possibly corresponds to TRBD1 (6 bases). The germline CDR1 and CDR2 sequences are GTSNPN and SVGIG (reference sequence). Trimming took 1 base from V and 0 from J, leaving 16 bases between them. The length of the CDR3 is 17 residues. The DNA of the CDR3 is TGTGCCTGGAGTGCCCCAAGGGGGATCAGCTCCTACAATGAGCAGTTCTTC. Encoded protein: CAWSAPRGISSYNEQFF.

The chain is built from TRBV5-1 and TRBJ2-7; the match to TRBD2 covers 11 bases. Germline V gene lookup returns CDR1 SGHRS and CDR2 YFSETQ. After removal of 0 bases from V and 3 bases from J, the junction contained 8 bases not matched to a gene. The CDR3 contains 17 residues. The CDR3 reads CASSLGGGLAGGYEQYF. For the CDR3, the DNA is TGCGCCAGCAGCTTGGGAGGTGGACTAGCGGGCGGCTACGAGCAGTACTTC.

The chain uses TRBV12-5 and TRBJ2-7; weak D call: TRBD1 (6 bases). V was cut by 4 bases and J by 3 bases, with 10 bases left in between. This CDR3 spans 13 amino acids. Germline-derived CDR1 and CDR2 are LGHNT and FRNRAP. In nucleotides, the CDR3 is TGTGCTAGTGGTTCCCGGACAGTCTACGAGCAGTACTTC. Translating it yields CASGSRTVYEQYF.

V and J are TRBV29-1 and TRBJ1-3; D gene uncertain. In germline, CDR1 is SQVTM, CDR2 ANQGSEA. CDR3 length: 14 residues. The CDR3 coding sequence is TGCAGATCGACGGTCAGGAGGGCAGGAAACACCATATATTTT. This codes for CRSTVRRAGNTIYF.

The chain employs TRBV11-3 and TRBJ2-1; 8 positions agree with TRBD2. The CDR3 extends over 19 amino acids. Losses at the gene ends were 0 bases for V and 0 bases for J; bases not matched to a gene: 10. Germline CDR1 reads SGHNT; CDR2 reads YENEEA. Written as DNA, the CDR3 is TGTGCCAGCAGCTTAGAGTCCGGGGGGGCCGCGAACTCCTACAATGAGCAGTTCTTC. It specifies CASSLESGGAANSYNEQFF.

The CDR3 is CASINTPNTGELFF. CDR3 in DNA: TGTGCCAGTATTAACACCCCGAACACCGGGGAGCTGTTTTTT. This rearrangement joins TRBV19 to TRBJ2-2; D is unresolved. The CDR3 is 14 residues long. Germline values: CDR1 LNHDA, CDR2 SQIVND (reference sequence). Deletions cut 7 bases from V and 0 bases from J, with 9 bases between.

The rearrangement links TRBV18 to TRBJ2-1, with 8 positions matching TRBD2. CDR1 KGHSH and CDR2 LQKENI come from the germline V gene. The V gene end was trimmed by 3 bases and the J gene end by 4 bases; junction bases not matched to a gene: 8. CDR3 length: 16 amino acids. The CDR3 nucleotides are TGTGCCAGCTCACCCCAGGGCGGGGGGATATACAATGAGCAGTTCTTC. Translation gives CASSPQGGGIYNEQFF.

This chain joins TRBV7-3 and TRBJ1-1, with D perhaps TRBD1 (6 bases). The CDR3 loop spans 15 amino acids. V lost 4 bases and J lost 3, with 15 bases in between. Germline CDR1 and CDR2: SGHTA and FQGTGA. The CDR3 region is CASSSQGSRDTEAFF. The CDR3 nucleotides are TGTGCCAGCAGCTCACAGGGTTCACGCGACACTGAAGCTTTCTTT.

CDR3 sequence: CASALDRWGANVLTF. As DNA, the CDR3 is TGTGCCAGTGCCCTTGACAGGTGGGGGGCCAACGTCCTGACTTTC. The chain employs TRBV19 and TRBJ2-6, with D tentatively TRBD1 (6 bases). CDR1 is LNHDA and CDR2 is SQIVND in the germline V gene (reference sequence). V lost 8 bases and J lost 4, with 15 bases in between. There are 15 residues in the CDR3.

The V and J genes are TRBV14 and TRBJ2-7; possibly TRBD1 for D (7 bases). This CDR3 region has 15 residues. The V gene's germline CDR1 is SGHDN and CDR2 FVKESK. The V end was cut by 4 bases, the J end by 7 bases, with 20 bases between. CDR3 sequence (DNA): TGTGCCAGCAGCCCCAGGGGGGACCCCGTTTCTGAGCAGTACTTC. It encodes CASSPRGDPVSEQYF.

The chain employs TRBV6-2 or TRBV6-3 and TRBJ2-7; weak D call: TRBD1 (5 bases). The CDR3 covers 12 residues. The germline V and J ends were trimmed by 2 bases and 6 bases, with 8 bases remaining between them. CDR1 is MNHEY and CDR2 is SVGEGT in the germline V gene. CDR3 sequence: CASSYIRVEQYF. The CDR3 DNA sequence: TGTGCCAGCAGTTACATCAGGGTCGAGCAGTACTTC.